A selection of T cell receptor beta chains follows, all from one sample in a study of early T cells in non-severe SARS-CoV-2 infection. TCRdb independently ran MiXCR on the 5' RACE reads; one entry per CDR3 protein. The sample holds roughly 28,000 distinct CDR3 sequences, 5.1% seen once. Sequencing was carried out using whole blood. These receptors originate from an adult who was a healthcare worker with PCR-confirmed SARS-CoV-2 infection or an uninfected control (not recorded which). Both conserved end residues are part of each CDR3. D genes are given only for firm matches. Not all rows give a size; the values are once, few, many and, for expanded clones, a class.

size | J | V | D | CDR3 | DNA
many | TRBJ2-2 | TRBV7-3 | TRBD2 | CASSLISGRALNTGELFF | TGTGCCAGCAGCTTAATTAGCGGGAGGGCTTTGAACACCGGGGAGCTGTTTTTT
few | TRBJ1-1 | TRBV7-3 | TRBD1 | CASSSGQGGEAFF | TGTGCCAGCAGCTCAGGACAGGGAGGCGAAGCTTTCTTT
NA | TRBJ2-7 | TRBV28 | TRBD1 | CASPRDRVVSYEQYF | TGTGCCAGCCCCCGGGACAGGGTAGTGTCCTACGAGCAGTACTTC
many | TRBJ1-2 | TRBV4-2 | TRBD1 | CASSQDGTGSYGYTF | TGTGCCAGCAGCCAAGACGGGACAGGGAGCTATGGCTACACCTTC
many | TRBJ2-1 | TRBV20-1 | TRBD1 | CSATTGQGPYNEQFF | TGCAGTGCTACGACGGGACAGGGTCCCTACAATGAGCAGTTCTTC
few | TRBJ1-2 | TRBV5-1 | NA | CASSSSTANYGYTF | TGCGCCAGCAGCTCCTCGACAGCTAACTATGGCTACACCTTC
few | TRBJ1-1 | TRBV20-1 | NA | CSARVQGPSNAEAFF | TGCAGTGCTAGAGTCCAGGGGCCCTCCAACGCTGAGGCTTTCTTT
few | TRBJ2-7 | TRBV27 | NA | CASSLSRGTGLGEQYF | TGTGCCAGCAGTTTATCGCGGGGGACAGGTCTCGGCGAGCAGTACTTC
few | TRBJ2-1 | TRBV11-2 | TRBD1 | CASSLGTGGFYNEQFF | TGTGCCAGCAGCTTAGGGACAGGGGGCTTCTACAATGAGCAGTTCTTC
many | TRBJ1-1 | TRBV28 | NA | CASSPPGGMVTEAFF | TGTGCCAGCAGTCCTCCCGGGGGGATGGTCACTGAAGCTTTCTTT
many | TRBJ2-1 | TRBV7-3 | TRBD2 | CASSPSGGRYNEQFF | TGTGCCAGCAGCCCTAGCGGGGGCCGTTACAATGAGCAGTTCTTC
NA | TRBJ2-3 | TRBV7-9 | NA | CASSYTPDTQYF | TGTGCCAGCAGCTACACCCCAGATACGCAGTATTTT
NA | TRBJ1-2 | TRBV12-3/TRBV12-4 | NA | CASSGNHYGYTF | TGTGCCAGCAGTGGGAATCACTATGGCTACACCTTC
many | TRBJ2-1 | TRBV5-5 | TRBD2 | CASMGREMAVNEQFF | TGTGCCAGCATGGGGCGGGAGATGGCGGTCAATGAGCAGTTCTTC
few | TRBJ1-1 | TRBV19 | NA | CASSPLNTEAFF | TGTGCCAGTAGTCCCCTCAACACTGAAGCTTTCTTT
few | TRBJ2-1 | TRBV7-9 | TRBD2 | CASSFGTSPFF | TGTGCCAGCAGCTTTGGGACTAGCCCGTTCTTC
few | TRBJ2-3 | TRBV7-8 | NA | CASSSRGGSTSTDTQYF | TGTGCCAGCAGCTCACGTGGTGGGAGTACTAGCACAGATACGCAGTATTTT
many | TRBJ2-7 | TRBV29-1 | NA | CSVEEGGTYEQYF | TGCAGCGTTGAAGAAGGTGGAACTTACGAGCAGTACTTC
many | TRBJ2-2 | TRBV7-6 | NA | CASSLASGPAFGELFF | TGTGCCAGCAGCTTAGCTAGCGGCCCGGCGTTCGGGGAGCTGTTTTTT
NA | TRBJ2-7 | TRBV12-2 | NA | CASRLSLAVPSYEQYF | TGTGCAAGTCGCTTAAGCCTAGCGGTACCCTCCTACGAGCAGTACTTC
many | TRBJ1-2 | TRBV18 | NA | CASSPLGGPANYGYTF | TGTGCCAGCTCACCCCTCGGGGGCCCAGCTAACTATGGCTACACCTTC
few | TRBJ1-2 | TRBV7-2 | NA | CASSLPGNYGYTF | TGTGCCAGCAGCTTACCAGGGAACTATGGCTACACCTTC
many | TRBJ1-5 | TRBV29-1 | NA | CSVAFLPGGNQPQHF | TGCAGCGTTGCCTTCCTTCCAGGCGGCAATCAGCCCCAGCATTTT
many | TRBJ1-2 | TRBV6-1 | NA | CASSEQGGGYTF | TGTGCCAGCAGTGAGCAGGGCGGCGGCTACACCTTC
NA | TRBJ1-3 | TRBV7-3 | NA | CASSLGSTGNTMYF | TGTGCCAGCAGCTTAGGGTCCACTGGAAACACCATGTATTTT
many | TRBJ2-7 | TRBV11-2 | NA | CASSLDTQGPYEQYF | TGTGCCAGCAGCTTAGATACGCAGGGTCCCTACGAGCAGTACTTC
many | TRBJ1-4 | TRBV5-1 | NA | CASSPGGPNEKLFF | TGCGCCAGCAGCCCGGGAGGTCCTAATGAAAAACTGTTTTTT
few | TRBJ1-4 | TRBV3-1 | NA | CASSQTRHRATNEKLFF | TGTGCCAGCAGCCAAACTAGACACCGTGCAACTAATGAAAAACTGTTTTTT
many | TRBJ2-7 | TRBV28 | NA | CASSLFGDLGAEQYF | TGTGCCAGCAGTTTATTCGGCGACTTAGGTGCCGAGCAGTACTTC
many | TRBJ2-3 | TRBV28 | TRBD1 | CASSSTGFSDTQYF | TGTGCCAGCAGTTCGACAGGGTTTTCAGATACGCAGTATTTT
many | TRBJ2-6 | TRBV19 | NA | CASSNGANVLTF | TGTGCCAGTAGTAATGGGGCCAACGTCCTGACTTTC